This T cell receptor beta chain is drawn from a study of T-cell reconstitution after alpha-beta-depleted transplantation in children. Between the trimmed V and J ends, which lost 5 bases and 8 bases, there was a span of 12 bases. This CDR3 region has 13 residues. In its sample, this clonotype was seen many times. TCRbeta library preparation incorporated unique molecular identifiers. Via MiXCR, TCRdb re-called the PCR reads, giving one row per CDR3 protein. The sample contains a few hundred thousand distinct CDR3 sequences, about a tenth of which appear only once. The clonotype comes from a human donor who donated a stem cell graft to a child with acute lymphoblastic leukemia. Sequenced material: PBMCs from the stem cell graft donor, taken from the stem cell graft. The V call is TRBV12-3 or TRBV12-4, the J call TRBJ1-4; TRBD1 might be the D (5 bases). The CDR3 reads CASSTHGGEKLFF. CDR3 sequence (DNA): TGTGCCAGCAGTACCCATGGGGGGGAAAAACTGTTTTTT.